This T cell receptor beta chain is drawn from a study of cytomegalovirus exposure and HLA in healthy donors. This cohort consisted of healthy bone marrow donors. Whole-study results and caveats: Reportedly, TCR beta sequences accurately predicted HLA-A and HLA-B alleles in most subjects.

Of note for this clone: Its cognate antigen is unknown.

This CDR3 is 14 amino acids long. V was clipped by 5 bases and J by 2 bases; unmatched bases: 2. In germline, CDR1 is SGHRS, CDR2 YFSETQ. The PCR ran on 60 Vbeta and 13 Jbeta primers. Source study methods: Later analysis identified some 88 million unique TCR beta chains, around 10 million shared. Here immunoSEQ multiplex PCR was the method, and the copy in TCRdb shows in-frame clones only, minus some. That table is the source of V, J and clone size, and D and trimming were worked out from the DNA. Seen here are some 200,000 clones, 82% observed once, and the top ten hold about 2.6%. This clonotype originated in a woman aged 35 to 49 in good health and CMV-seronegative. Sequenced sample: PBMCs. This sequence joins TRBV5-1 and TRBJ2-2, with 8 bases matching TRBD2. The CDR3, as DNA: TGCGCCAGCAGACTAGCGGTTAACACCGGGGAGCTGTTTTTT. It yields the protein CASRLAVNTGELFF.